The rows below give T cell receptor beta chains drawn from one sample of a study of blood T cells in healthy people across ages. TCRdb reprocessed the 5' RACE reads via MiXCR and lists one record per CDR3 protein. This sample has roughly 680,000 distinct CDR3 sequences, with more than 45% found just once. Sequencing was performed on blood. These TCRs come from a woman aged 80 or over in good health. Each CDR3 is given with its conserved first and last residue. The D gene is left open where the match is weak. The listing skips clone size in some rows; elsewhere it reads once, few, many or a size class.

>14|once|TRBV28|.|TRBJ2-1
CASHRGYQYNEQFF
TGTGCCAGCCATCGGGGTTACCAGTACAATGAGCAGTTCTTC
>15|.|TRBV25-1|.|TRBJ1-2
CASSDPGTSLYGYTF
TGTGCCAGCAGTGACCCCGGGACATCCTTGTATGGCTACACCTTC
>15|.|TRBV4-1|.|TRBJ2-7
CASSPGQFSGVEQYF
TGCGCCAGCAGCCCAGGACAGTTTTCTGGCGTCGAGCAGTACTTC
>15|.|TRBV9|.|TRBJ2-1
CASSVLGGSYNEQFF
TGTGCCAGCAGCGTCCTCGGAGGGTCCTACAATGAGCAGTTCTTC
>19|.|TRBV12-3/TRBV12-4|TRBD1|TRBJ1-1
CASTPFPRGLLEGVTEAFF
TGTGCCAGCACTCCATTCCCCAGGGGGCTATTAGAGGGGGTCACTGAAGCTTTCTTT
>14|.|TRBV5-1|.|TRBJ2-3
CASSLVQSTDTQYF
TGCGCCAGCAGCTTGGTGCAAAGCACAGATACGCAGTATTTT
>15|.|TRBV28|.|TRBJ2-7
CASSRLASSSYEQYF
TGTGCCAGCAGCCGGCTAGCGTCCTCCTCCTACGAGCAGTACTTC
>16|many|TRBV6-5|.|TRBJ1-2
CASSYSFLGAIRGYTF
TGTGCCAGCAGTTACTCATTTCTCGGGGCAATTCGTGGCTACACCTTC
>17|.|TRBV7-3|.|TRBJ2-2
CASSLEGFSGKTGELFF
TGTGCCAGCAGCTTAGAAGGCTTTAGCGGAAAAACCGGGGAGCTGTTTTTT
>13|.|TRBV7-3|.|TRBJ1-1
CASQQGPNTEAFF
TGTGCCAGCCAACAAGGACCCAACACTGAAGCTTTCTTT
>14|.|TRBV28|TRBD1|TRBJ1-6
CASSLRTGGSPLHF
TGTGCCAGCAGTTTAAGGACAGGGGGCTCACCCCTCCACTTT
>13|once|TRBV29-1|.|TRBJ2-1
CSVELDSPNEQFF
TGCAGCGTTGAATTGGATTCTCCCAATGAGCAGTTCTTC
>15|.|TRBV2|.|TRBJ2-6
CASRVTGGGANVLTF
TGTGCCAGCAGGGTCACAGGAGGTGGGGCCAACGTCCTGACTTTC
>15|.|TRBV9|.|TRBJ2-2
CASRKTGTNTGELFF
TGTGCCAGCAGGAAAACTGGGACTAACACCGGGGAGCTGTTTTTT
>15|many|TRBV28|.|TRBJ1-2
CASSSTRGGNYGYTF
TGTGCCAGCAGTTCCACCAGGGGAGGGAACTATGGCTACACCTTC
>10|many|TRBV12-3/TRBV12-4|.|TRBJ2-3
CASSFHTQYF
TGTGCCAGCAGTTTCCATACGCAGTATTTT
>13|.|TRBV12-3/TRBV12-4|.|TRBJ2-7
CASSFGWTYEQYF
TGTGCCAGCAGTTTTGGCTGGACCTACGAGCAGTACTTC
>17|.|TRBV14|.|TRBJ2-7
CASSQDRTQRTSYEQYF
TGTGCCAGCAGCCAGGACCGGACACAGCGGACCTCCTACGAGCAGTACTTC
>15|many|TRBV7-7|.|TRBJ2-5
CASSSGSSLMETQYF
TGTGCCAGCAGCTCCGGGAGTTCTCTCATGGAGACCCAGTACTTC
>14|.|TRBV6-2/TRBV6-3|TRBD2|TRBJ2-1
CASNIGTNNNEQFF
TGTGCCAGCAACATCGGGACTAACAACAATGAGCAGTTCTTC
>19|.|TRBV7-3|TRBD2|TRBJ2-1
CASSLSPPRTSGSGGEQFF
TGTGCCAGCAGCTTAAGCCCCCCACGGACTAGCGGGAGTGGAGGTGAGCAGTTCTTC
>16|once|TRBV28|TRBD1|TRBJ1-2
CATHSVQGTGGLGYTF
TGTGCCACCCATTCCGTTCAGGGGACAGGGGGCCTTGGCTACACCTTC
>14|many|TRBV7-9|.|TRBJ1-5
CASSFGDVGQPQHF
TGTGCCAGCAGCTTTGGGGATGTCGGTCAGCCCCAGCATTTT
>17|.|TRBV28|.|TRBJ2-1
CASSSRTGTKVLNEQFF
TGTGCCAGCAGTTCCAGGACGGGAACGAAGGTTCTCAATGAGCAGTTCTTC